This T cell receptor (beta chain) is drawn from a study of blood T cell repertoires in COVID-19. Background on the study: The United States, Italy and Spain supplied acute and convalescent COVID-19 samples. Nucleic acid was either cDNA or gDNA, and it came from T cells, B-cell-depleted T cells, or PBMCs.

Trimming took 3 bases from V and 15 from J, leaving 15 bases between them. The CDR3 has 12 amino acids. Germline CDR1 and CDR2: SEHNR and FQNEAQ (reference sequence). As handled by the study authors: For nucleated cells, counts were estimated from reference gene primer amplification. Repertoires were generated with immunoSEQ multiplex PCR, while TCRdb's copy carries only in-frame clones and drops some. From that table come the V and J calls and clone size; the DNA was used to work out D and trimming. The data contain 65,000 to 100,000 clones, around 80% of them singletons. The clonotype originates from an elderly woman with acute or convalescent COVID-19. The sample was peripheral blood. V gene TRBV7-9 combines with J gene TRBJ2-1; possibly TRBD2 for D (6 bases). The CDR3 sequence: CASSLDHGTPFF. CDR3 nucleotides: TGTGCCAGCAGCTTGGATCATGGGACTCCGTTCTTC.